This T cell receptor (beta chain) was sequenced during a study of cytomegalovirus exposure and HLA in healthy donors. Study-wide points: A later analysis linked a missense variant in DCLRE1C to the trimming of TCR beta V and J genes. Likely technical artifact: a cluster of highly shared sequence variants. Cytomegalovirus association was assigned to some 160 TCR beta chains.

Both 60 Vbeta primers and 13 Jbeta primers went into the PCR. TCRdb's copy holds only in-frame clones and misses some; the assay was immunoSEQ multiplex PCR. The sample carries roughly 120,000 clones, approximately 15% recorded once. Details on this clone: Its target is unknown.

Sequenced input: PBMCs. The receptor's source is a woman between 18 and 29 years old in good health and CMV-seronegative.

The CDR3 DNA sequence: TGCGCCAGCAGCCCTGGCCCCCAGGGCCGCACAGATACGCAGTATTTT. It encodes CASSPGPQGRTDTQYF. V and J are TRBV5-1 and TRBJ2-3; D is perhaps TRBD1 (5 bases). Germline-derived CDR1 and CDR2 are SGHRS and YFSETQ. This CDR3 is 16 amino acids long. Deletions cut 4 bases from V and 1 base from J, with 16 bases between.